This T cell receptor (beta chain) was found in a study of T cells in Graves' hyperthyroidism and ophthalmopathy. Study-level points and caveats: Ophthalmopathy was separated from stable hyperthyroidism by a 13 V-J model.

V gave up 4 bases and J gave up 2 bases, with 12 bases separating them. Germline V gene data show CDR1 as SGHRS and CDR2 as YFSETQ. CDR3 length equals 14 residues. A word on this clonotype: The antigen is undetermined.

Amplified TCR beta CDR3 regions came from RNA transcripts. The TCR CDR3 was amplified in a first-round RT-PCR using the HTBI primer set. MiXCR, applied by TCRdb to the multiplex PCR reads, yields one record per CDR3 protein. Among a few hundred thousand distinct CDR3 sequences listed, roughly 15% were seen once. Sequenced sample: blood. This clonotype was obtained from a woman aged 40 to 50 with Graves' ophthalmopathy. The chain uses TRBV5-1 and TRBJ2-5, with D tentatively TRBD2 (5 bases). Written as DNA, the CDR3 is TGCGCCAGCAGCGGAGAGGAGGATCAAGAGACCCAGTACTTC. It translates to CASSGEEDQETQYF.